This T cell receptor beta chain comes out of a study of shared clonotypes between healthy human individuals. Germline lookup yields CDR1 LNHDA and CDR2 SQIVND (reference sequence). The CDR3 sequence is 14 residues long. V was trimmed by 1 base and J by 0 bases, leaving 6 bases between them. Measured with immunoSEQ multiplex PCR; TCRdb has only the in-frame clones, and not every one. The data hold about 480,000 clones, with about 80% observed a single time. Sequenced: PBMCs. The chain couples TRBV19 to TRBJ1-1; possible D gene TRBD1, 5 bases. This receptor was identified in a woman aged 40-49 years in good health. Some clones in this sample may be carry-over from other donors' samples. This chain's CDR3 is CASSIVGVNTEAFF. The CDR3 bases are TGTGCCAGTAGTATAGTGGGGGTGAACACTGAAGCTTTCTTT.